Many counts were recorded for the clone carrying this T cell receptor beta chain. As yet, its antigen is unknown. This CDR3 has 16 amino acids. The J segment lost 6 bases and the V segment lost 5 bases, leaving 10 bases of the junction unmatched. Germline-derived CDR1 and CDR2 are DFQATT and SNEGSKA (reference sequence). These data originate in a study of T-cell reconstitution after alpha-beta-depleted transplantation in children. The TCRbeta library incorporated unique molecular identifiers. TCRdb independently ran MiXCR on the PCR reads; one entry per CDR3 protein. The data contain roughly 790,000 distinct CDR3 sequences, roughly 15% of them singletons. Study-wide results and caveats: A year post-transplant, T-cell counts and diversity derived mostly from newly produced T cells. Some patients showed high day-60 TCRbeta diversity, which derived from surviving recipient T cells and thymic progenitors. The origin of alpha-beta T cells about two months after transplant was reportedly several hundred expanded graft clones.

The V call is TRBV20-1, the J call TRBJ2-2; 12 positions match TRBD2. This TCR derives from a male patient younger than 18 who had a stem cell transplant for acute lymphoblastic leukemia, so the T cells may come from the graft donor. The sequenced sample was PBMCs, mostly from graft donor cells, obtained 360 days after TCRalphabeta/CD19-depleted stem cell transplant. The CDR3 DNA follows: TGCAGTGCTTCTAGCGGGAGGGCCCTCGGGGCCGGGGAGCTGTTTTTT. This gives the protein CSASSGRALGAGELFF.